These T cell receptor beta chains were read from a single sample in a study of blood T cell repertoires in COVID-19. Sequenced by immunoSEQ multiplex PCR; TCRdb stores in-frame clones only, minus some. Of about 400,000 clones listed, about nine tenths were seen once; the top ten hold 1.7%. Sequenced material: PBMCs or T cells enriched from blood (not recorded which). Receptors originate from a woman younger than 45 who had recovered from COVID-19. The CDR3 runs from the conserved cysteine through the conserved F or W. Each record gives: V gene, J gene, clone size, D gene, CDR3 DNA, CDR3 protein. The D gene is left open where the match is weak. The size entry is marked missing in some rows and otherwise reads once, few, many or a size class.

TRBV2,TRBJ1-2,.,.,TGTGCCAGCAGTGAGAGGTGGTATGGCTACACCTTC,CASSERWYGYTF
TRBV7-9,TRBJ2-7,few,.,TGTGCCAGCAGCTTTGAGGGAGTAACCTACGAGCAGTACTTC,CASSFEGVTYEQYF
TRBV30,TRBJ1-3,.,.,TGTGCCTGGAGCCCTTCGAACACCATATATTTT,CAWSPSNTIYF
TRBV18,TRBJ1-2,.,.,TGTGCCAGCTCACCACCGACGAGGGTCGGTGGCTACACCTTC,CASSPPTRVGGYTF
TRBV3-1/TRBV3-2,TRBJ1-2,.,TRBD1,TGTGCCAGCCTTGGGGACAGAGAGTATGGCTACACCTTC,CASLGDREYGYTF
TRBV11-1,TRBJ2-1,.,TRBD2,TGTGCCAGCAGCTGGACTAGCGGGGAAGGCTATGAGCAGTTCTTC,CASSWTSGEGYEQFF
TRBV15,TRBJ1-5,.,TRBD1,TGTGCCACCAGCAGAGACCAGGGGGCTTGGGTCCATCAGCCCCAGCATTTT,CATSRDQGAWVHQPQHF
TRBV9,TRBJ1-1,.,.,TGTGCCAGCAGCTCCGGGGTTTCAAACACTGAAGCTTTCTTT,CASSSGVSNTEAFF
TRBV29-1,TRBJ1-1,many,.,TGCAGCGTTGTCGGAGAAACTGAAGCTTTCTTT,CSVVGETEAFF
TRBV7-2,TRBJ2-2,.,TRBD2,TGTGCCAGCAGCTTAGGGGGACTAGAGACCGGGGAGCTGTTTTTT,CASSLGGLETGELFF
TRBV9,TRBJ1-5,.,.,TGTGCCAGCAGCGTAGGGACAAGTAGCAATCAGCCCCAGCATTTT,CASSVGTSSNQPQHF
TRBV5-5,TRBJ2-5,many,TRBD1,TGTGCCAGCAGCCTGACACACCGGGACAGGGTATTACAAGAGACCCAGTACTTC,CASSLTHRDRVLQETQYF
TRBV19,TRBJ1-6,.,.,TGTGCCAGTAGTATTCGGGATTCACCCCTCCACTTT,CASSIRDSPLHF
TRBV28,TRBJ1-5,once,TRBD1,TGTGCCAGCAGACCGCCGGACAGGGGGTTGCAGCCCCAGCATTTT,CASRPPDRGLQPQHF
TRBV27,TRBJ2-1,.,.,TGTGCCAGCAGCCCCAGGGTTAATACCTACAATGAGCAGTTCTTC,CASSPRVNTYNEQFF
TRBV9,TRBJ1-1,.,.,TGTGCCAGCAGCAGACAACAGGCGGCGCACACTGAAGCTTTCTTT,CASSRQQAAHTEAFF
TRBV15,TRBJ2-2,.,TRBD1,TGTGCCACCAGTTCCGACAGGGAGATCGGGGAGCTGTTTTTT,CATSSDREIGELFF
TRBV27,TRBJ2-7,.,TRBD2,TGTGCCAGCAGTCAAAAGGTCCCTAGCGGCCTCCGCGAGCAGTACTTC,CASSQKVPSGLREQYF
TRBV19,TRBJ2-4,.,TRBD2,TGTGCCAGTAGTATATTGTCTAGCGGGATGGATGACATTCAGTACTTC,CASSILSSGMDDIQYF
TRBV7-2,TRBJ2-1,.,TRBD2,TGTGCCAGCAGCTTAGATGGAGCGGGAGCATCGCATGAGCAGTTCTTC,CASSLDGAGASHEQFF
TRBV28,TRBJ1-2,few,TRBD1,TGTGCCAGCGAGTCTAGAGCTGGACAGGGGGCGGGGAACTATGGCTACACCTTC,CASESRAGQGAGNYGYTF
TRBV9,TRBJ1-1,.,.,TGTGCCAGCAGCCCTCCTAAGAACACTGAAGCTTTCTTT,CASSPPKNTEAFF
TRBV27,TRBJ2-7,.,.,TGTGCCAGCAGTTATTATCCTAACTACGAGCAGTACTTC,CASSYYPNYEQYF